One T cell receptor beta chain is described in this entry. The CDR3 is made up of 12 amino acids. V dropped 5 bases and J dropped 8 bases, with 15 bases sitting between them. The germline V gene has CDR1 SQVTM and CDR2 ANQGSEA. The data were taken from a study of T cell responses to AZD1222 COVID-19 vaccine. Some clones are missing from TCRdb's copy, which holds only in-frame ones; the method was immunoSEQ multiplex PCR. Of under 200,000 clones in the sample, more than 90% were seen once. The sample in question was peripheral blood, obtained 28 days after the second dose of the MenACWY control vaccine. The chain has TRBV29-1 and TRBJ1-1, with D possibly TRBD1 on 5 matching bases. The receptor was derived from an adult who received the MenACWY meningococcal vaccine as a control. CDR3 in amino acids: CSVLPGVAEAFF. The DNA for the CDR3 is TGCAGCGTTCTTCCGGGGGTAGCGGAAGCTTTCTTT.